The rows below give T cell receptor beta chains drawn from one sample of a study of blood T cell repertoires in COVID-19. Profiled with immunoSEQ multiplex PCR; TCRdb holds only in-frame clones, not every one. The data show 140,000 to 150,000 clones, with around 87% seen just once and about 10% held by the top ten. Source material: PBMCs or T cells enriched from blood (not recorded which). The origin of the receptors is a man in his sixties who had recovered from COVID-19. Both conserved end residues are trimmed from each CDR3. Fields, in order: D gene, V gene, CDR3 protein. The D gene is left open where the match is weak.

>.|TRBV6-5
ASRPGQQTTEAF
>TRBD2|TRBV28
ASTPPPSGSWNEQF
>TRBD1|TRBV5-8
ASSSPRDRVGQPQH
>TRBD2|TRBV7-9
ASSLPGGLTGELF
>TRBD1|TRBV9
ASRRPGTGDTEAF
>.|TRBV28
ASSLQGGNTIY
>TRBD1|TRBV6-5
ASTITGGRTEAF
>TRBD1|TRBV11-2
ASSLVAGGIYEQY
>.|TRBV14
ASSHEAREGANVLT
>TRBD2|TRBV11-2
ASSRAGSTYNEQF
>.|TRBV18
ASSLRIQGSNEKLF
>TRBD2|TRBV19
ASQTTGLDGTQY
>TRBD2|TRBV7-3
ASALSGRGDGETQY
>.|TRBV3-1/TRBV3-2
ASSQGALTEETQY
>.|TRBV4-1
ASSQDETSETQY
>.|TRBV10-1
ASSPGGTDETQY
>.|TRBV13
ASRFARGEQF
>.|TRBV12-5
ASGLVLEDTQY
>TRBD2|TRBV13
ASTQAGGNTDTQY
>TRBD2|TRBV2
ASSTSTSGGEKEQF
>.|TRBV18
ASSPPPQENTEAF
>.|TRBV18
ASSPERRGNEKLF
>.|TRBV6-2/TRBV6-3
ASSYPDSYEQY
>TRBD1|TRBV28
ASSLLAGGSSNEKLF
>.|TRBV29-1
SVGEGQPQH
>.|TRBV27
ASKQGEGNTEAF
>TRBD1|TRBV27
ASSSLGTGVSPLH
>.|TRBV28
ATKGPSGTQY
>.|TRBV29-1
SVEAGLSSYNEQF
>.|TRBV3-1/TRBV3-2
ASSLTRGGGYT
>TRBD2|TRBV7-3
ASSFGGSGRVYNEQF
>.|TRBV28
ASSLRQVGYT
>.|TRBV6-5
ASSYGQYNEQF
>.|TRBV13
ASSLTGIHEQY
>.|TRBV11-2
ASSEGGRVGGNQPQH
>TRBD1|TRBV4-1
ASSHDRVPPLH
>.|TRBV2
ASKEVSQPQH
>.|TRBV6-5
ASRRQSADTQY
>.|TRBV11-2
ASSSVGGNTGELF
>TRBD1|TRBV5-1
ASSPTGQGGTEAF
>.|TRBV29-1
SVEQRQETQY
>.|TRBV2
ASKGGAQSTGELF
>TRBD1|TRBV7-9
ASTKIGTGHEKLF
>TRBD1|TRBV4-1
ASSPNPPGQVYNEQF
>.|TRBV27
ASSQAGSVQPQH
>.|TRBV10-1
ASRTVWNEQF
>TRBD1|TRBV6-5
ASRQGAGTGELF
>.|TRBV2
ASSDRTPSSEQY
>TRBD2|TRBV7-9
ASSLGLAGAGYNEQF
>TRBD1|TRBV11-2
ASSPYSGGTGYT
>TRBD1|TRBV6-5
ASNTPTGGITEAF
>.|TRBV5-4
ASSLYSGANVLT
>.|TRBV10-3
ATSGTKTF
>TRBD1|TRBV11-2
ASSWGQGSTYNSPLH
>TRBD2|TRBV10-3
ALRKREMNTGELF
>TRBD2|TRBV7-3
ASSPGGGSYEQY